This T cell receptor (beta chain) was obtained from a study of CD8+CD57+ T cells in acquired aplastic anemia. About this clonotype itself: The antigen is unknown.

General study findings and limits: Patients and controls shared approximately 28 CD8+ CDR3 sequences.

The TCR beta profiling, which covered VDJ combination and CDR3 sequence, was carried out using genomic DNA as the template. TCRdb re-analysed the reads in MiXCR, keeping a single row per CDR3 protein. The sample lists hundreds of thousands of distinct CDR3 sequences; 60% to 80% were seen once. This CDR3 spans 14 amino acids. CDR1 and CDR2 from the germline V gene are DFQATT and SNEGSKA (reference sequence). V was cut by 5 bases and J by 2 bases, with 16 bases left in between. Sequencing input: sorted CD4+, CD8+, or CD8+CD57+ T cells (not recorded which) from PBMCs. The chain recombines TRBV20-1 with TRBJ2-7; a possible D gene is TRBD2 (7 bases). The sequence derives from a human donor in good health, serving as a control. In nucleotides, the CDR3 is TGCAGTGCTCGACAGAGCGGGGACACCTACGAGCAGTACTTC. Translation gives CSARQSGDTYEQYF.